This paragraph reports one T cell receptor beta chain. This entry comes from a study of blood T cell repertoires in COVID-19. At the level of the study: Spain, Italy and the United States supplied samples that represented acute and convalescent COVID-19.

Using immunoSEQ multiplex PCR, the repertoire was profiled, and TCRdb retains in-frame clones only, with some absent. The table lists roughly 140,000 clones, 70% to 90% of them singletons. V was cut by 7 bases and J by 0 bases, with 15 bases left in between. The CDR3 contains 15 residues. Germline-derived CDR1 and CDR2 are SGHRS and YFSETQ. The specimen was peripheral blood. The J gene is TRBJ2-3, the V gene TRBV5-1; maybe TRBD1 (6 bases). The source of this sequence is a human donor in a cohort sampled during active COVID-19. The CDR3 reads CASGRQASSTDTQYF. The CDR3 bases are TGCGCCAGCGGGCGACAGGCCTCTAGCACAGATACGCAGTATTTT.